The 21 T cell receptor beta chains below all came from one sample that was sequenced in a study of human CD4 T cells and Enterobacteriaceae. Sorting took every CD4+ cell except CD45RA+CCR7+CD95- naive cells, reaching over 95% purity. The method was immunoSEQ multiplex PCR; TCRdb's version includes in-frame clones alone and lacks a portion of them. Of 27,000 or so clones listed, roughly four fifths are singletons. The sequenced material came from memory CD4+ T cells from blood. These receptors originate from a human donor in good health.

This chain uses TRBV6-6 with TRBJ1-5; D unresolved. The CDR3 loop spans 16 amino acids. Germline assignment: CDR1 MNHNY and CDR2 SVGAGI (reference sequence). The V end was cut by 10 bases, the J end by 10 bases, with 29 bases between. This CDR3 is CATFPGWGNEDSPQHF. The CDR3 DNA follows: TGTGCCACGTTCCCGGGGTGGGGTAATGAGGATTCCCCCCAGCATTTT.

The chain is built from TRBV4-1 and TRBJ2-7, with a tentative D call TRBD2 (5 bases). V lost 4 bases to trimming and J lost 5 bases, with 15 bases between them. Germline V lookup: CDR1 MGHRA, CDR2 YSYEKL. The CDR3 is 14 residues long. The CDR3, as DNA: TGCGCCAGCAGCCCCGGTCCTGCGGGCGACGAGCAGTACTTC. Translated: CASSPGPAGDEQYF.

This clone is termed medium-sized. The chain's CDR3 is CASSAQGARSNQPQHF. CDR3 DNA sequence: TGTGCCAGCAGTGCACAGGGGGCGCGGAGCAATCAGCCCCAGCATTTT. The chain is built from TRBV2 and TRBJ1-5; 9 positions agree with TRBD1. The germline V gene encodes CDR1 SNHLY and CDR2 FYNNEI. The J segment lost 1 base and the V segment lost 4 bases, leaving 5 bases of the junction unmatched. This CDR3 is built from 16 residues.

The genes are TRBV19 and TRBJ1-4; D is uncertain. The V gene's germline CDR1 is LNHDA and CDR2 SQIVND (reference sequence). This CDR3 spans 15 amino acids. The V end lost 5 bases, the J end lost 8 bases, and 18 bases lay between the germline ends. CDR3 DNA: TGTGCCAGTAGTCTCCGAGGGAAGGGAGAGGAAAAACTGTTTTTT. Translated: CASSLRGKGEEKLFF.

This chain connects TRBV5-6 to TRBJ2-1; 8 bases map to TRBD2. CDR1 and CDR2 (germline): SGHDT, YYEEEE. J gave up 4 bases and V 3 bases, and 6 bases lay outside the gene matches. There are 15 residues in the CDR3. The CDR3 is CASSWRLANYNEQFF. In nucleotides, the CDR3 is TGTGCCAGCAGCTGGCGACTAGCGAATTACAATGAGCAGTTCTTC.

This rearrangement joins TRBV7-3 to TRBJ2-1; D is unclear. Trimming cost V 4 bases and J 5 bases, with 6 bases left between them. CDR1 and CDR2 (germline): SGHTA, FQGTGA. The CDR3 is 12 residues long. The CDR3 region is CASSSDNNEQFF. CDR3 nucleotide sequence: TGTGCCAGCAGCTCGGATAACAATGAGCAGTTCTTC.

The gene calls are TRBV10-3 and TRBJ2-5; 9 bases fit TRBD1. The CDR3 has 14 residues. CDR1 ENHRY and CDR2 SYGVKD come from the germline V gene. J gave up 4 bases and V 4 bases, and 4 bases lay outside the gene matches. CDR3: CAISGGTGRETQYF. The CDR3 region has the DNA TGTGCCATCAGTGGCGGGACAGGGAGAGAGACCCAGTACTTC.

This chain links TRBV14 with TRBJ2-3; D gene unclear. There are 14 residues in the CDR3. Between the trimmed V and J ends, which lost 4 bases and 2 bases, there was a span of 10 bases. Germline CDR1 and CDR2: SGHDN and FVKESK. DNA for the CDR3: TGTGCCAGCAGCCTCCGGCAGGCCACAGATACGCAGTATTTT. Encoded protein: CASSLRQATDTQYF.

This chain links TRBV4-2 with TRBJ2-1; 9 bases map to TRBD2. The germline V gene has CDR1 LGHNA and CDR2 YNFKEQ. V was clipped by 3 bases and J by 1 base; unmatched bases: 13. The CDR3 spans 19 residues. This CDR3 reads CASSHYSRGTSRSYNEQFF. In DNA, the CDR3 is TGTGCCAGCAGCCACTACTCTCGGGGGACTAGCAGATCCTACAATGAGCAGTTCTTC.

The rearrangement links TRBV28 to TRBJ2-2; possible D gene TRBD2, 6 bases. This CDR3 spans 15 amino acids. Germline V gene sequence: CDR1 MDHEN, CDR2 SYDVKM. V shed 3 bases and J shed 7 bases, with 15 bases lying between them. CDR3 residues: CASSFSQRAIGELFF. Here the CDR3 DNA reads TGTGCCAGCAGTTTCTCACAGCGGGCTATCGGGGAGCTGTTTTTT.

V gene TRBV6-1 combines with J gene TRBJ2-7, with D possibly being TRBD1 (6 bases). This CDR3 comprises 12 residues. Germline CDR1 is MNHNS and CDR2 is SASEGT. The V gene lost 5 bases and the J gene lost 4 bases, with 9 bases spanning the gap. The CDR3: CASSLTGYEQYF. The DNA of the CDR3 is TGTGCCAGCAGTTTGACAGGTTACGAGCAGTACTTC.

This chain links TRBV7-2 with TRBJ2-1, with TRBD2 as a possible D gene (5 bases). The CDR3 extends over 15 amino acids. V was cut by 1 base and J by 7 bases, with 14 bases left in between. Germline V gene lookup returns CDR1 SGHTA and CDR2 FQGNSA. The CDR3 sequence: CASSLVADSGNEQFF. The DNA of the CDR3 is TGTGCCAGCAGCTTAGTGGCAGACTCGGGGAATGAGCAGTTCTTC.

V usage is TRBV4-1 and J usage is TRBJ2-2, with 8 bases aligning to TRBD1. The CDR3 spans 17 residues. In germline, CDR1 is MGHRA, CDR2 YSYEKL. V trimming: 1 base; J trimming: 5 bases; junction bases outside the gene matches: 9. CDR3: CASSQVRQGAKTGELFF. Written as DNA, the CDR3 is TGCGCCAGCAGCCAAGTACGCCAGGGGGCTAAAACCGGGGAGCTGTTTTTT.

The chain uses TRBV5-1 and TRBJ2-1, with TRBD2 matching over 8 bases. Germline V gene data show CDR1 as SGHRS and CDR2 as YFSETQ. The CDR3 is 15 residues long. With V trimmed by 4 bases and J by 7 bases, 10 bases remained unmatched. The CDR3: CASSPRLASRNEQFF. The CDR3 bases are TGCGCCAGCAGCCCTCGACTAGCGAGCAGGAATGAGCAGTTCTTC.

This chain joins TRBV19 and TRBJ2-1; 7 bases fit TRBD1. The CDR3 runs 15 residues. Germline V CDR1 and CDR2: LNHDA, SQIVND (reference sequence). J gave up 5 bases and V 3 bases, and 7 bases lay outside the gene matches. The CDR3 sequence is CASSMPRGLHNEQFF. The CDR3 region has the DNA TGTGCCAGTAGTATGCCCAGGGGGTTGCACAATGAGCAGTTCTTC.

The chain's CDR3 is CASSLEGTGRYEQYF. CDR3 DNA: TGCGCCAGCAGCCTCGAGGGGACAGGACGCTACGAGCAGTACTTC. The V gene is TRBV5-1, the J gene TRBJ2-7; TRBD1 matches 8 bases. Germline lookup yields CDR1 SGHRS and CDR2 YFSETQ. The CDR3 extends over 15 amino acids. Trimming took 4 bases from V and 3 from J; bases not matched to a gene: 9.

The chain combines TRBV5-6 with TRBJ2-4; 10 nucleotides line up with TRBD2. Germline V lookup: CDR1 SGHDT, CDR2 YYEEEE. Trimming at V came to 5 bases and at J to 3 bases, leaving 11 bases not matched to a gene. This CDR3 has 17 residues. The CDR3 loop reads CASRTASGSLGKNIQYF. The CDR3, as DNA: TGTGCCAGCAGGACCGCTAGCGGGAGCTTAGGCAAAAACATTCAGTACTTC.

The CDR3, as DNA: TGTGCCTGGAGCCAGGGGTGGACTGAAGCTTTCTTT. As protein: CAWSQGWTEAFF. The J gene is TRBJ1-1, the V gene TRBV30, with D maybe TRBD1 (6 bases). Trimming shortened V by 3 bases and J by 5 bases, and 10 bases separated the two germline ends. The CDR3 length is 12 residues. CDR1 is GTSNPN, CDR2 SVGIG, per germline (reference sequence). Full variable domain (missing parts from reference TRBV30 and TRBJ1-1): SQTIHQWPATLVQPVGSPLSLECTVEGTSNPNLYWYRQAAGRGLQLLFYSVGIGQISSEVPQNLSASRPQDRQFILSSKKLLLSDSGFYLCAWSQGWTEAFFGQGTRLTVV.

The V gene is TRBV6-5, the J gene TRBJ1-2; D is perhaps TRBD1 (5 bases). The CDR3 sequence is 13 residues long. Germline lookup yields CDR1 MNHEY and CDR2 SVGAGI. The ends were cut back, 5 bases at V and 7 bases at J, with 14 bases in the middle. The CDR3 DNA is TGTGCCAGCAGTAGTGTCAGGGTCGGTGGCTACACCTTC. This translates into CASSSVRVGGYTF.

This clone was observed once. The chain joins TRBV7-7 to TRBJ2-5, with D perhaps matching TRBD1 or TRBD2 (5 bases each). The CDR3 spans 14 residues. CDR1 is SSHAT and CDR2 is FNYEAQ in the germline V gene (reference sequence). Between the trimmed V and J ends, which lost 0 bases and 1 base, there was a span of 6 bases. CDR3 coding DNA: TGTGCCAGCAGCTTAGCGGGGGTCCAAGAGACCCAGTACTTC. Its protein product is CASSLAGVQETQYF.

This chain uses TRBV11-3 with TRBJ1-1; D not certain. Trimming pared 1 base from V and 3 bases from J, leaving 12 bases between. This CDR3 has 15 amino acids. Germline-derived CDR1 and CDR2 are SGHNT and YENEEA. The CDR3 DNA reads as TGTGCCAGCAGCTTAGTATCCGCCGTGGACACTGAAGCTTTCTTT. This encodes CASSLVSAVDTEAFF.